The 13 T cell receptor beta chains below come from one sample, sequenced in a study of blood T cells in healthy people across ages. The use of a sample-barcoded 5' primer and a J-beta primer mix characterized a second PCR of about 6 to 12 cycles. MiXCR, run by TCRdb on the 5' RACE reads, gives a single entry per CDR3 protein. Of fewer than 800,000 distinct CDR3 sequences listed, around 21% were seen once; the top ten hold approximately 3.7%. Material for sequencing was blood. The source is a man aged 65 to 85 in good health.

In its sample, this clonotype was seen a few times. J is TRBJ1-2 and V is TRBV29-1; D is possibly TRBD1 (6 bases). Germline assignment: CDR1 SQVTM and CDR2 ANQGSEA. Trimming pared 6 bases from V and 7 bases from J, leaving 15 bases between. The CDR3 runs to 12 residues. The CDR3 DNA sequence: TGCAGCGTCAATCGGGGGGCCGGTGGCTACACCTTC. Its protein is CSVNRGAGGYTF.

The chain has TRBV3-1 and TRBJ1-1, with D hard to call. Germline values: CDR1 LGHDT, CDR2 YNNKEL (reference sequence). V lost 1 base and J 3 bases, leaving 6 bases between the germline ends. The CDR3 is 13 residues long. The CDR3 region is CASSQVPDTEAFF. DNA of the CDR3: TGTGCCAGCAGCCAAGTTCCGGACACTGAAGCTTTCTTT.

V usage is TRBV7-2 and J usage is TRBJ2-7; 9 bases agree with TRBD2. The CDR3 totals 17 residues. Germline V gene data show CDR1 as SGHTA and CDR2 as FQGNSA. V gave up 4 bases and J gave up 0 bases; unmatched junction bases: 10. The CDR3 DNA is TGTGCCAGCAGCTACTTCCTAGCGGGGATAGGCTCCTACGAGCAGTACTTC. Protein sequence: CASSYFLAGIGSYEQYF.

This clonotype was seen a handful of times. A read error is likely, as this CDR3 ends without the conserved phenylalanine or tryptophan. The genes are TRBV15 and TRBJ1-2; 12 nucleotides align to TRBD1. This CDR3 contains 23 residues. Looked up from germline, CDR1 is LNHNV and CDR2 is YYDKDF (reference sequence). As DNA, the CDR3 is TGTGCCACCAGCAGAGATTTATTTGGGACAGGGGGCTACCAATCCATCCTTAACTGTGGCTACACCTCC. This translates into CATSRDLFGTGGYQSILNCGYTS.

This clonotype was picked up a small number of times. Its ends do not fully match the called genes, so a read error is possible. This chain joins TRBV18 and TRBJ1-4, with D possibly matching TRBD1 (5 bases). The germline V gene encodes CDR1 KGHSH and CDR2 LQKENI. This CDR3 spans 14 amino acids. The CDR3 protein is CASSLADTKEKLFF. In DNA, the CDR3 is TGCGCCAGCTCACTCGCGGACACAAAGGAAAAACTGTTTTTT. Full variable domain (missing parts from reference TRBV18 and TRBJ1-4): NAGVMQNPRHLVRRRGQEARLRCSPMKGHSHVYWYRQLPEEGLKFMVYLQKENIIDESGMPKERFSAEFPKEGPSILRIQQVVRGDSAAYFCASSLADTKEKLFFGSGTQLSVL.

In this sample, this clonotype turned up a few times. In nucleotides, the CDR3 is TGTGCCATCAGTGAGTCGGCGGGAGGAAGCGTAGTTGAGTACTTC. Amino acid sequence: CAISESAGGSVVEYF. The rearrangement joins TRBV10-3 to TRBJ2-5; 8 nucleotides match TRBD2. Germline CDR1 reads ENHRY; CDR2 reads SYGVKD. The CDR3 consists of 15 residues. J was trimmed by 12 bases and V by 0 bases; bases with no gene match: 12.

V gene TRBV7-3 combines with J gene TRBJ2-3, with D perhaps TRBD1 (6 bases). Between the trimmed V and J ends, which lost 5 bases and 4 bases, there was a span of 16 bases. The CDR3 consists of 15 residues. CDR1 is SGHTA, CDR2 FQGTGA, per germline. The CDR3 protein is CASSKGQLFADTQYF. CDR3 sequence (DNA): TGTGCCAGCAGCAAAGGACAGCTCTTTGCAGATACGCAGTATTTT.

A remark on this clonotype: One end of the junction fails to match germline, which may point to a read error. V usage is TRBV14 and J usage is TRBJ2-1, with D uncertain. This CDR3 region has 18 residues. The germline V gene has CDR1 SGHDN and CDR2 FVKESK. The CDR3 reads CASSQVSHWRGSYNEQCF. The CDR3 coding sequence is TGTGCCAGCAGCCAAGTGTCCCATTGGAGAGGCTCCTACAATGAGCAGTGCTTC.

This chain joins TRBV2 and TRBJ2-7, with 7 positions matching TRBD1. Germline assignment: CDR1 SNHLY and CDR2 FYNNEI. CDR3 length: 13 amino acids. The V gene end was trimmed by 6 bases and the J gene end by 12 bases; junction bases not matched to a gene: 14. Here the CDR3 reads CASRAGQANSGYF. The CDR3 nucleotides read TGTGCCAGCAGGGCAGGACAGGCCAACTCGGGGTACTTC.

The chain joins TRBV7-3 to TRBJ2-5; D is unresolved. The germline gives CDR1 SGHTA, CDR2 FQGTGA. V was pared by 6 bases and J by 2 bases, with 16 bases between. The CDR3 runs 15 residues. Here the CDR3 reads CASSYSPGQQETQYF. CDR3 in DNA: TGTGCCAGCAGTTACTCCCCGGGCCAGCAAGAGACCCAGTACTTC.

The chain combines TRBV25-1 with TRBJ1-2; D ambiguous. The CDR3 covers 10 residues. V was shortened by 8 bases and J by 4 bases, with 5 bases between the two germline ends. Germline CDR1 is MGHDK and CDR2 is SYGVNS. CDR3 loop: CASRPYGYTF. The DNA for the CDR3 is TGTGCCAGCCGGCCCTATGGCTACACCTTC.

This clonotype was observed a handful of times. An end of the junction differs from the germline gene, which may be a read error. J is TRBJ2-3 and V is TRBV28; the D gene is possibly TRBD2 (6 bases). This CDR3 is built from 16 residues. The germline gives CDR1 MDHEN, CDR2 SYDVKM. The CDR3, as DNA: TGTGCCAGCAGTTTATCACGCGGGGTTAGCACTGATACGCAGTATTTT. Translated, it gives CASSLSRGVSTDTQYF.

The V call is TRBV18, the J call TRBJ2-3; TRBD2 matches 9 bases. The germline V gene has CDR1 KGHSH and CDR2 LQKENI. V was pared by 0 bases and J by 3 bases, with 7 bases of the junction left unmatched. The CDR3 totals 17 residues. Here the CDR3 reads CASSPPASGVNTDTQYF. DNA for the CDR3: TGTGCCAGCTCACCACCGGCTAGCGGGGTTAATACAGATACGCAGTATTTT.